The 31 T cell receptor beta chains listed next were all sequenced from one sample in a study of tumor-infiltrating lymphocytes in primary liver carcinoma. For each extraction, RNA and DNA were obtained together from 20-30 mg of unsorted bulk tissue. TCR beta cDNA was reverse-transcribed from around 0.55 ug of total RNA. The reaction used a constant-region primer and ProtoScript II reverse transcriptase. Slightly modified ARM-PCR with three nested multiplex PCR rounds yielded TCR beta libraries. Use of TRBV1-TRBV30 forward primers with a C-beta reverse primer characterized the first two PCR rounds, which lasted about 10 cycles each. TCRdb processed the multiplex PCR reads anew with MiXCR; each CDR3 protein has one entry. The sample records roughly 78,000 distinct CDR3 sequences, over 55% being singletons. Sequenced sample: liver tumor tissue from sampling region 4. The subset is: tumor region T4, right-lateral pole. The receptors originated from a woman aged 55-69 years with primary liver carcinoma and hepatitis B virus infection.

This clonotype has more than one count but fewer than ten. The chain uses TRBV2 and TRBJ2-1; D uncertain. V was shortened by 4 bases and J by 1 base, with 8 bases between the two germline ends. The CDR3 contains 14 residues. Germline V gene data show CDR1 as SNHLY and CDR2 as FYNNEI. CDR3 in amino acids: CASSAPGSYNEQFF. The CDR3 DNA reads TGTGCCAGCAGTGCCCCCGGTTCCTACAATGAGCAGTTCTTC.

A word on this clonotype: Mismatch with germline at one junction end may stem from a read error. The chain employs TRBV12-5 and TRBJ2-2; 8 bases are shared with TRBD2. The CDR3 runs to 17 residues. Germline values: CDR1 LGHNT, CDR2 FRNRAP. CDR3 nucleotides: TGTGCTAATGGTTTGTCTCCCAGCGGGAGTTATACCGGGGAGCTGTTTTTT. Its translation is CANGLSPSGSYTGELFF.

Note on this clonotype: The CDR3 carries no conserved terminal phenylalanine or tryptophan, so it likely arises from a read error. The chain combines TRBV6-1 with TRBJ1-6; a weak D match, TRBD1 (5 bases). The germline CDR1 and CDR2 sequences are MNHNS and SASEGT. The CDR3 sequence is 14 residues long. Trimming shortened V by 6 bases and J by 7 bases, and 13 bases separated the two germline ends. CDR3 bases: TGTGCCAGCAGCGGGGGAGAGGAAAATTCACCCCTCCACATT. Its translation is CASSGGEENSPLHI.

The chain has TRBV29-1 and TRBJ1-2; 10 positions match TRBD1. After removal of 6 bases from V and 10 bases from J, the junction contained 14 bases not matched to a gene. Germline CDR1 is SQVTM and CDR2 is ANQGSEA. The length of the CDR3 is 14 residues. CDR3: CSVATGGTSSDYTF. In DNA form, the CDR3 reads TGCAGCGTCGCGACAGGGGGCACATCCTCTGACTACACCTTC.

As for this clonotype: This may arise from a read error, as a much more abundant clone is one base away. The chain employs TRBV28 and TRBJ2-3; 10 bases match TRBD1. The CDR3 totals 16 residues. Germline CDR1 and CDR2: MDHEN and SYDVKM. Trimming cost V 7 bases and J 2 bases; bases outside gene matches: 9. CDR3 in amino acids: CASITPTGGTTDTQYF. The CDR3 DNA follows: TGTGCCAGCATCACCCCGACAGGGGGCACCACAGATACGCAGTATTTT. Looking up the rest from reference TRBV28 and TRBJ2-3 gives the full variable domain: DVKVTQSSRYLVKRTGEKVFLECVQDMDHENMFWYRQDPGLGLRLIYFSYDVKMKEKGDIPEGYSVSREKKERFSLILESASTNQTSMYLCASITPTGGTTDTQYFGPGTRLTVL.

This clonotype came up a few times. A read error may be the cause here, since a much bigger clone is one base away. The chain is built from TRBV7-8 and TRBJ2-7; D uncertain. Trimming cost V 1 base and J 6 bases, with 10 bases left between them. The CDR3 is 13 amino acids. Germline CDR1 reads SGHVS; CDR2 reads FQNEAQ. The CDR3 spells CASSLDLAGEQYF. CDR3 DNA: TGTGCCAGCAGCTTAGATTTGGCTGGCGAGCAGTACTTC.

Concerning this clonotype itself: A much larger clone is a single base away; this may be a read error. The rearrangement links TRBV15 to TRBJ1-1; D not certain. In germline, CDR1 is LNHNV, CDR2 YYDKDF (reference sequence). This CDR3 is 14 amino acids long. The CDR3 spells CGTSSLPLNTEAFF. The CDR3 DNA is TGTGGCACCAGCTCTCTTCCCCTGAACACTGAAGCTTTCTTT.

In the case of this clonotype: The conserved closing phenylalanine or tryptophan is absent in this CDR3, likely reflecting a read error. The chain recombines TRBV6-5 with TRBJ2-7; the D gene is possibly TRBD2 (6 bases). Germline V gene lookup returns CDR1 MNHEY and CDR2 SVGAGI. This CDR3 comprises 15 residues. The ends were cut back, 6 bases at V and 3 bases at J, with 18 bases in the middle. The CDR3 spells CASSAAVGGYYEQYY. CDR3 nucleotides: TGTGCCAGCAGCGCGGCGGTGGGAGGATACTACGAGCAGTACTAC.

This clonotype appeared once. A read error may account for a junction end that differs from germline. J is TRBJ2-7 and V is TRBV6-5; 7 nucleotides line up with TRBD1. The CDR3 extends over 14 amino acids. Germline V CDR1 and CDR2: MNHEY, SVGAGI. In DNA, the CDR3 is TGTACCAGTCTTCCGGGACAGTGTTCGAACGAGCAGTACTTC. Translation gives CTSLPGQCSNEQYF.

This clonotype has ten or more counts. The chain employs TRBV5-6 and TRBJ2-1, with TRBD2 matching 8 bases. The V and J ends lost 1 base and 7 bases, in that order; junction bases with no gene match: 10. The CDR3 is 16 residues long. The germline gives CDR1 SGHDT, CDR2 YYEEEE. The CDR3 bases are TGTGCCAGCAGCTTGCTGTGGAGCGGGAGTTATAATGAGCAGTTCTTC. Protein: CASSLLWSGSYNEQFF.

This sequence joins TRBV28 and TRBJ2-1; D may be TRBD1 (6 bases). CDR3 size: 15 residues. Between the trimmed V and J ends, which lost 5 bases and 0 bases, there was a span of 11 bases. Germline V gene sequence: CDR1 MDHEN, CDR2 SYDVKM. CDR3 DNA sequence: TGTGCCAGCAGTACAGGGAAAACCTCCTACAATGAGCAGTTCTTC. Residues: CASSTGKTSYNEQFF.

The chain links TRBV6-1 to TRBJ2-1; tentatively, D is TRBD2 (6 bases). V was clipped by 10 bases and J by 5 bases, with 24 bases between them. The germline V gene has CDR1 MNHNS and CDR2 SASEGT. The CDR3 spans 16 residues. The CDR3 nucleotides are TGTGCCACCACACTCGGGGCCGGGGCTAGCGACAATGAGCAGTTCTTC. This encodes CATTLGAGASDNEQFF.

The rearrangement uses TRBV7-9 and TRBJ2-1; tentatively, D is TRBD2 (6 bases). Germline-derived CDR1 and CDR2 are SEHNR and FQNEAQ (reference sequence). This CDR3 comprises 12 residues. V lost 10 bases, J lost 8 bases, and 15 bases lay in between. The CDR3 region has the DNA TGTGCCAACAGTTTAGCGGACTATGAGCAGTTCTTC. Protein: CANSLADYEQFF.

As for this clonotype: Lacking the conserved final phenylalanine or tryptophan, this CDR3 likely reflects a read error. No DNA is shown, since the ends of the CDR3 on it are uncertain; the CDR3 is the one TCRdb lists. The V gene is TRBV11-2, the J gene TRBJ2-7; the table's D call of TRBD1 was not tested on the DNA. The CDR3 is 14 amino acids in total, end residues counted. Per the germline V gene, CDR1 is SGHAT and CDR2 is FQNNGV. The CDR3 loop reads CASSPSSGASEQHL.

About this clonotype itself: Just one base apart from a much larger clone, this may be a read error. The chain employs TRBV7-9 and TRBJ2-2; TRBD1 matches at 9 bases. This CDR3 has 19 amino acids. J lost 4 bases, V lost 5 bases, and 17 bases had no gene match. Looked up from germline, CDR1 is SEHNR and CDR2 is FQNEAQ (reference sequence). CDR3 nucleotides: TGTGCCAGCAGCCCTATCCCCAAAACAGGGGGCCTTACCACCGGGGAGCTGTTTTTT. Amino acid sequence: CASSPIPKTGGLTTGELFF.

V gene TRBV11-2 combines with J gene TRBJ2-1; TRBD2 matches 7 bases. The V and J ends lost 7 bases and 12 bases, in that order; junction bases with no gene match: 24. The CDR3 runs 17 residues. The V gene's germline CDR1 is SGHAT and CDR2 FQNNGV. The CDR3 here is CASNGRLVGGPGDGQFF. As DNA, the CDR3 is TGTGCCAGCAACGGGAGACTAGTGGGAGGGCCGGGGGATGGGCAGTTCTTC.

As for this clonotype: Compared with germline, one end of the junction differs, possibly owing to a read error. J is TRBJ2-5 and V is TRBV5-6, with a possible D match to TRBD1 (5 bases). Germline lookup yields CDR1 SGHDT and CDR2 YYEEEE. The CDR3 length is 16 residues. The CDR3, as DNA: TGTGCCAGCAGCTTTCCCCAGGGAACCCTAGAAGAGACACAGTACTTC. It encodes CASSFPQGTLEETQYF.

This chain connects TRBV4-2 to TRBJ2-3, with D perhaps TRBD1 (5 bases). The J call may not be correct, given that the DNA end is closer to TRBJ1-5. This CDR3 spans 15 amino acids. Per germline, CDR1 LGHNA and CDR2 YNFKEQ. CDR3 in amino acids: CASSQDPMGVETQHF. CDR3 coding DNA: TGTGCCAGCAGCCAAGATCCTATGGGGGTAGAAACGCAGCATTTT.

The V gene is TRBV6-5, the J gene TRBJ1-2, with D maybe TRBD1 (5 bases). The V and J ends lost 8 bases and 5 bases respectively, with 27 bases between them. CDR1 and CDR2 from the germline V gene are MNHEY and SVGAGI. The CDR3 contains 17 residues. CDR3 coding DNA: TGTGCCAGCGAAACATGGGGGAGTAGGGCATCGGAGTATGGCTACACCTTC. Translation: CASETWGSRASEYGYTF.

In the case of this clonotype: At one boundary the junction diverges from the germline segment, which might be a read error. The chain employs TRBV6-5 and TRBJ1-5, with TRBD1 as a possible D gene (6 bases). The CDR3 covers 15 residues. In germline, CDR1 is MNHEY, CDR2 SVGAGI. The CDR3 nucleotides are TGTGTCAGCAGCCCAGGACAGATCAGCGGCCAGCCCCGGCATTTT. Protein: CVSSPGQISGQPRHF.

Only a few counts were recorded for this clonotype. The chain recombines TRBV10-3 with TRBJ1-2; D might be TRBD1 (6 bases). Germline-derived CDR1 and CDR2 are ENHRY and SYGVKD. The CDR3 length is 14 residues. The V gene lost 10 bases and the J gene lost 5 bases, with 20 bases spanning the gap. The CDR3 here is CATPKTGVLYGYTF. In DNA, the CDR3 is TGTGCCACCCCCAAGACAGGTGTCCTGTATGGCTACACCTTC.

This clonotype was observed many times. This chain uses TRBV5-8 with TRBJ1-1; 7 bases map to TRBD1. In germline, CDR1 is SGHTS, CDR2 YDEGEE. This CDR3 is 13 amino acids long. The V gene end was trimmed by 4 bases and the J gene end by 2 bases; junction bases not matched to a gene: 2. CDR3 sequence: CASSRTGNTEAFF. Here the CDR3 DNA reads TGTGCCAGCAGCCGGACAGGAAACACTGAAGCTTTCTTT. The complete variable domain, with remaining parts taken from reference TRBV5-8 and TRBJ1-1, reads EAGVTQSPTHLIKTRGQQATLRCSPISGHTSVYWYQQALGLGLQFLLWYDEGEERNRGNFPPRFSGRQFPNYSSELNVNALELEDSALYLCASSRTGNTEAFFGQGTRLTVV.

This clonotype was counted many times. The chain is built from TRBV4-1 and TRBJ2-1; 11 bases agree with TRBD2. With V trimmed by 0 bases and J by 8 bases, 15 bases remained unmatched. CDR3 length: 19 amino acids. Germline lookup yields CDR1 MGHRA and CDR2 YSYEKL. CDR3: CASSQDSPTVGTSGYEQFF. CDR3 DNA: TGCGCCAGCAGCCAAGACTCCCCGACGGTAGGGACTAGCGGATATGAGCAGTTCTTC.

With respect to this clonotype: This may arise from a read error, as a much more abundant clone is one base away. J is TRBJ1-6 and V is TRBV6-1, with no clear D. V shed 2 bases and J shed 14 bases, with 7 bases lying between them. Germline CDR1 MNHNS, CDR2 SASEGT. This CDR3 comprises 11 residues. Here the CDR3 DNA reads TGTGCCAGCAGTGAATACTCCTCCCTCCACTTT. Protein sequence: CASSEYSSLHF.

Concerning this clonotype: The final CDR3 position lacks the conserved phenylalanine or tryptophan, pointing to a likely read error. CDR3 amino acids: CSVLIRDSSNNVLTS. The CDR3 DNA follows: TGCAGCGTGCTTATCCGCGACAGCAGCAATAACGTCCTGACTTCC. This chain uses TRBV29-1 with TRBJ2-6, with D perhaps matching TRBD1 (5 bases). The germline gives CDR1 SQVTM, CDR2 ANQGSEA. Trimming left V 6 bases short and J 10 bases short, with 22 bases between. CDR3 length: 15 residues.

The J gene is TRBJ1-1, the V gene TRBV12-5; D is uncertain. Trimming left V 4 bases short and J 9 bases short, with 18 bases between. The CDR3 length is 14 residues. Germline loops: CDR1 LGHNT, CDR2 FRNRAP. The CDR3 here is CASGSGNMNNQAFF. The CDR3 nucleotides are TGTGCTAGTGGTTCCGGGAATATGAACAATCAAGCTTTCTTT. Variable domain in full (rest from reference TRBV12-5 and TRBJ1-1): DARVTQTPRHKVTEMGQEVTMRCQPILGHNTVFWYRQTMMQGLELLAYFRNRAPLDDSGMPKDRFSAEMPDATLATLKIQPSEPRDSAVYFCASGSGNMNNQAFFGQGTRLTVV.

The chain couples TRBV6-5 to TRBJ2-3; D is perhaps TRBD2 (5 bases). The CDR3 extends over 14 amino acids. V was trimmed by 5 bases and J by 8 bases, leaving 17 bases between them. The germline gives CDR1 MNHEY, CDR2 SVGAGI. The CDR3 DNA is TGTGCCAGCAGTCCTTGCCCTCGTGAGGGTACGCAGTATTTT. It is translated as CASSPCPREGTQYF.

The chain has TRBV6-4 and TRBJ2-1; a weak D match, TRBD2 (6 bases). The CDR3 contains 15 residues. Trimming stripped 2 bases from V and 3 bases from J, with 11 bases between. Germline-derived CDR1 and CDR2 are MRHNA and SNTAGT. CDR3 in DNA: TGTGCCAGCAGTGACACCGGCGGGAACTACAATGAGCAGTTCTTC. Translation: CASSDTGGNYNEQFF.

About this clonotype itself: A much larger clone lies one base from this, so it may be a read error. The chain combines TRBV28 with TRBJ2-1; 7 bases match TRBD2. The V and J ends lost 3 bases and 4 bases, in that order; junction bases with no gene match: 9. Germline V CDR1 and CDR2: MDHEN, SYDVKM. The CDR3 covers 16 residues. DNA of the CDR3: TGTGCCAGCAGTTTCCTAGGGCGGGAGACTTACAATGAGCAGTTCTTC. The encoded protein is CASSFLGRETYNEQFF. Based on the CDR3 plus reference TRBV28 and TRBJ2-1, the full variable domain is DVKVTQSSRYLVKRTGEKVFLECVQDMDHENMFWYRQDPGLGLRLIYFSYDVKMKEKGDIPEGYSVSREKKERFSLILESASTNQTSMYLCASSFLGRETYNEQFFGPGTRLTVL.

This clonotype occurred a few times. Being one base from a much bigger clone, this may be a read error. This chain links TRBV6-2 or TRBV6-3 with TRBJ2-5, with 7 bases fitting TRBD1. Germline V lookup: CDR1 MNHEY, CDR2 SVGEGT. This CDR3 comprises 12 residues. The CDR3 DNA follows: TGTGTCACCAGACAGGGTGTAAAGACCCAGTACTTC. Translated: CVTRQGVKTQYF.

A note on this clonotype: At one end, the junction sequence differs from germline, possibly due to a read error. This chain links TRBV28 with TRBJ2-7; D gene unclear. Per the germline V gene, CDR1 is MDHEN and CDR2 is SYDVKM. There are 14 residues in the CDR3. CDR3 bases: TGTGCCAGCAGAAGGCAGGCCAGCTCCTACGAGCAGTGCTTC. Translated: CASRRQASSYEQCF.